The 30 T cell receptor beta chains below were found in one sample sequenced in a study of cytomegalovirus exposure and HLA in healthy donors (dated by TCRdb to the late 2010s). To prepare the library, the immunoSEQ multiplex PCR assay was applied. For the multiplex PCR, a mixture combining 60 forward primers for TCR Vbeta segments and 13 reverse primers for TCR Jbeta segments was used. TCRdb re-hosts the immuneACCESS table, in-frame sequences only. Its copies lack some clones; in the studies checked, an unresolved V gene accounts for under half of them, and the cause for the rest is not known. This sample comprises 200,000 to 250,000 clones, 65% to 80% of them detected only once. Jointly, the top ten make up 0.2% to 0.25% of the sample. Sequencing was done on a sample of PBMCs. These receptors originate from a girl aged 2-10 years in good health and CMV-seronegative.

V usage is TRBV19 and J usage is TRBJ1-2; D not resolved. The germline V gene encodes CDR1 LNHDA and CDR2 SQIVND (reference sequence). V lost 3 bases to trimming and J lost 3 bases, with 14 bases between them. This CDR3 is 15 amino acids long. The CDR3 nucleotides read TGTGCCAGTAGTATTTTTGCCAGGTCATACTATGGCTACACCTTC. It specifies CASSIFARSYYGYTF. Drawing the rest from reference TRBV19 and TRBJ1-2, the complete variable domain is DGGITQSPKYLFRKEGQNVTLSCEQNLNHDAMYWYRQDPGQGLRLIYYSQIVNDFQKGDIAEGYSVSREKKESFPLTVTSAQKNPTAFYLCASSIFARSYYGYTFGSGTRLTVV.

The chain employs TRBV6-1 and TRBJ1-1, with 10 positions matching TRBD1. There are 14 residues in the CDR3. The J segment lost 1 base and the V segment lost 7 bases, leaving 3 bases of the junction unmatched. The germline gives CDR1 MNHNS, CDR2 SASEGT. CDR3 nucleotide sequence: TGTGCCAGCACCCGGGACAGGGGGAACACTGAAGCTTTCTTT. As protein: CASTRDRGNTEAFF.

V and J are TRBV19 and TRBJ2-7, with 7 bases aligning to TRBD1. This CDR3 has 14 amino acids. In germline, CDR1 is LNHDA, CDR2 SQIVND (reference sequence). Trimming took 5 bases from V and 3 from J; bases not matched to a gene: 7. CDR3 nucleotide sequence: TGTGCCAGTAGTTCCGCCGGGACAGACTACGAGCAGTACTTC. This sequence encodes CASSSAGTDYEQYF. Full variable domain (missing parts from reference TRBV19 and TRBJ2-7): DGGITQSPKYLFRKEGQNVTLSCEQNLNHDAMYWYRQDPGQGLRLIYYSQIVNDFQKGDIAEGYSVSREKKESFPLTVTSAQKNPTAFYLCASSSAGTDYEQYFGPGTRLTVT.

This rearrangement joins TRBV5-6 to TRBJ1-1, with D perhaps matching TRBD1 (6 bases). This CDR3 comprises 15 residues. V lost 2 bases and J 3 bases, leaving 14 bases between the germline ends. The V gene's germline CDR1 is SGHDT and CDR2 YYEEEE. The chain's CDR3 is CASSFGGRSYTEAFF. CDR3 sequence (DNA): TGTGCCAGCAGCTTTGGGGGCAGGAGTTACACTGAAGCTTTCTTT.

V is TRBV4-1 and J is TRBJ2-1, with 11 bases that match TRBD2. The ends lost 5 bases at V and 5 bases at J; junction bases unmatched: 2. The CDR3 loop spans 14 amino acids. Germline loops: CDR1 MGHRA, CDR2 YSYEKL. The CDR3 is CASSKTSGNNEQFF. Written as DNA, the CDR3 is TGCGCCAGCAGCAAGACTAGCGGGAACAATGAGCAGTTCTTC.

V and J are TRBV15 and TRBJ1-4, with a weak D call TRBD1 (6 bases). This CDR3 is 12 amino acids long. V was shortened by 5 bases and J by 14 bases, with 15 bases between the two germline ends. Germline V gene lookup returns CDR1 LNHNV and CDR2 YYDKDF (reference sequence). CDR3 sequence (DNA): TGTGCCACCAGCCTTAGGGGGGGGTCTCTGTTTTTT. Translating gives CATSLRGGSLFF.

This clone occurred once. The CDR3 region is CASSPRISGGPSNEQFF. In DNA, the CDR3 is TGCGCCAGCAGCCCCAGGATTAGCGGGGGACCTTCCAATGAGCAGTTCTTC. The V call is TRBV5-1, the J call TRBJ2-1; TRBD2 matches at 9 bases. Unmatched junction bases numbered 14, after V lost 4 bases and J lost 6 bases. There are 17 residues in the CDR3. Germline CDR1 reads SGHRS; CDR2 reads YFSETQ.

The V call is TRBV12-5, the J call TRBJ1-1, with D unclear. CDR1 is LGHNT, CDR2 FRNRAP, per germline. This CDR3 spans 13 amino acids. V was pared by 10 bases and J by 1 base, with 13 bases between. CDR3: CATLGFENTEAFF. The CDR3 bases are TGTGCTACACTAGGCTTCGAGAACACTGAAGCTTTCTTT.

The chain recombines TRBV4-2 with TRBJ2-7, with 11 bases that match TRBD2. CDR1 is LGHNA, CDR2 YNFKEQ, per germline. This CDR3 contains 18 residues. V was pared by 0 bases and J by 0 bases, with 7 bases of the junction left unmatched. The CDR3 DNA follows: TGTGCCAGCAGCCAAGAAGGGACTAGCGGAGGTCGCTCCTACGAGCAGTACTTC. Its translation: CASSQEGTSGGRSYEQYF.

The chain has TRBV9 and TRBJ2-1; 11 bases fit TRBD2. The CDR3 covers 15 residues. CDR1 SGDLS and CDR2 YYNGEE come from the germline V gene. Unmatched junction bases numbered 4, after V lost 3 bases and J lost 5 bases. In DNA, the CDR3 is TGTGCCAGCAGCGCCCCGGGACTAGCGGACAATGAGCAGTTCTTC. This gives the protein CASSAPGLADNEQFF.

In this sample, this clone turned up once. This chain uses TRBV30 with TRBJ2-5; D perhaps matches TRBD2 (6 bases). V was pared by 3 bases and J by 0 bases, with 11 bases between. CDR1 is GTSNPN, CDR2 SVGIG, per germline (reference sequence). The CDR3 loop spans 14 amino acids. In nucleotides, the CDR3 is TGTGCCTGGAGCGGGACTCACTACCAAGAGACCCAGTACTTC. Amino acids: CAWSGTHYQETQYF.

This clone was counted a single time. V usage is TRBV6-1 and J usage is TRBJ2-7, with D perhaps TRBD2 (6 bases). The germline V gene has CDR1 MNHNS and CDR2 SASEGT. CDR3 length: 15 residues. V was trimmed by 1 base and J by 2 bases, leaving 12 bases between them. CDR3 amino acids: CASSEGDGGTYEQYF. The CDR3 DNA reads as TGTGCCAGCAGTGAAGGGGACGGGGGAACCTACGAGCAGTACTTC.

This chain connects TRBV2 to TRBJ2-5, with TRBD2 matching over 9 bases. CDR1 is SNHLY and CDR2 is FYNNEI in the germline V gene. J gave up 1 base and V 3 bases, and 6 bases lay outside the gene matches. The CDR3 length is 16 residues. CDR3 amino acids: CASSDIVAGAQETQYF. The CDR3 DNA reads as TGTGCCAGCAGTGATATCGTAGCGGGGGCCCAAGAGACCCAGTACTTC.

V gene TRBV4-1 combines with J gene TRBJ2-1, with 11 bases fitting TRBD2. CDR1 MGHRA and CDR2 YSYEKL come from the germline V gene. J was trimmed by 2 bases and V by 0 bases; bases with no gene match: 3. This CDR3 comprises 17 residues. CDR3: CASSQDRGLAAYNEQFF. The CDR3 DNA is TGCGCCAGCAGCCAAGATCGGGGACTAGCGGCCTACAATGAGCAGTTCTTC.

CDR3 amino acids: CASRTGSGEQYF. The CDR3 DNA follows: TGTGCCAGCAGAACAGGGAGCGGCGAGCAGTACTTC. The chain uses TRBV27 and TRBJ2-7, with D perhaps TRBD1 (6 bases). The CDR3 contains 12 residues. Deletions cut 6 bases from V and 6 bases from J, with 12 bases between. From germline, CDR1 is MNHEY and CDR2 SMNVEV (reference sequence).

This clone has a single count. The rearrangement joins TRBV7-3 to TRBJ1-1; possibly TRBD1 for D (6 bases). Trimming left V 9 bases short and J 1 base short, with 15 bases between. This CDR3 is built from 14 residues. Per germline, CDR1 SGHTA and CDR2 FQGTGA. Here the CDR3 DNA reads TGTGCCAGTTCGTCAGGGGCACCGAACACTGAAGCTTTCTTT. Its translation: CASSSGAPNTEAFF. Filled out from reference TRBV7-3 and TRBJ1-1, the complete variable domain reads GAGVSQTPSNKVTEKGKYVELRCDPISGHTALYWYRQSLGQGPEFLIYFQGTGAADDSGLPNDRFFAVRPEGSVSTLKIQRTERGDSAVYLCASSSGAPNTEAFFGQGTRLTVV.

The chain combines TRBV6-1 with TRBJ2-5; TRBD2 might be the D (6 bases). This CDR3 contains 14 residues. The V and J ends lost 5 bases and 2 bases respectively, with 12 bases between them. Germline V gene sequence: CDR1 MNHNS, CDR2 SASEGT. The CDR3 region is CASSRPAGQETQYF. The DNA of the CDR3 is TGTGCCAGCAGTAGGCCCGCGGGGCAAGAGACCCAGTACTTC.

V is TRBV6-1 and J is TRBJ2-1; 7 nucleotides line up with TRBD2. CDR3 size: 15 residues. Germline assignment: CDR1 MNHNS and CDR2 SASEGT. V lost 1 base and J lost 5; bases outside the gene matches: 5. The CDR3 spells CASSEGTRAHNEQFF. CDR3 nucleotide sequence: TGTGCCAGCAGTGAAGGGACTAGGGCCCACAATGAGCAGTTCTTC.

The chain links TRBV9 to TRBJ1-1, with 8 bases lining up with TRBD1. V was clipped by 5 bases and J by 0 bases; unmatched bases: 0. The CDR3 has 13 residues. From germline, CDR1 is SGDLS and CDR2 YYNGEE. CDR3 bases: TGTGCCAGCAGGGGACAGGTGAACACTGAAGCTTTCTTT. It is translated as CASRGQVNTEAFF. Using reference TRBV9 and TRBJ1-1 for the parts outside the CDR3, the full variable domain is DSGVTQTPKHLITATGQRVTLRCSPRSGDLSVYWYQQSLDQGLQFLIQYYNGEERAKGNILERFSAQQFPDLHSELNLSSLELGDSALYFCASRGQVNTEAFFGQGTRLTVV.

The gene calls are TRBV10-3 and TRBJ1-1; D is uncertain. This CDR3 is built from 14 residues. Trimming removed 5 bases at V and 1 base at J, with 11 bases between. Per germline, CDR1 ENHRY and CDR2 SYGVKD. CDR3 bases: TGTGCCATCAGTTTTCGGAGTGAGAACACTGAAGCTTTCTTT. Translating gives CAISFRSENTEAFF.

This clone appeared a few times. The chain couples TRBV7-6 to TRBJ2-3; D may be TRBD1 (6 bases). CDR3 length equals 14 residues. CDR1 is SGHVS, CDR2 FNYEAQ, per germline. V lost 5 bases, J lost 7 bases, and 16 bases lay in between. The CDR3 coding sequence is TGTGCCAGCAGCCCCCATGAGGGGGAAAATACGCAGTATTTT. Translating it yields CASSPHEGENTQYF.

The V and J genes are TRBV7-9 and TRBJ1-4; D is perhaps TRBD1 (5 bases). The CDR3 loop spans 14 amino acids. V was clipped by 1 base and J by 8 bases, with 11 bases between them. Germline values: CDR1 SEHNR, CDR2 FQNEAQ (reference sequence). The DNA for the CDR3 is TGTGCCAGCAGCTTAGTGTCAGGGAACGAAAAACTGTTTTTT. It translates to CASSLVSGNEKLFF. Complete variable domain (other parts from reference TRBV7-9 and TRBJ1-4): DTGVSQNPRHKITKRGQNVTFRCDPISEHNRLYWYRQTLGQGPEFLTYFQNEAQLEKSRLLSDRFSAERPKGSFSTLEIQRTEQGDSAMYLCASSLVSGNEKLFFGSGTQLSVL.

The chain links TRBV6-5 to TRBJ2-6; 7 nucleotides line up with TRBD1. Germline CDR1 and CDR2: MNHEY and SVGAGI. The ends lost 0 bases at V and 8 bases at J; junction bases unmatched: 7. The length of the CDR3 is 16 residues. The CDR3: CASSYSPRQGTNVLTF. Written as DNA, the CDR3 is TGTGCCAGCAGTTACTCCCCCCGACAGGGCACCAACGTCCTGACTTTC.

This chain links TRBV25-1 with TRBJ1-4; 7 positions match TRBD1. The V segment lost 6 bases and the J segment 4 bases; nucleotides outside the gene matches: 8. Germline V CDR1 and CDR2: MGHDK, SYGVNS. CDR3 length: 15 amino acids. DNA of the CDR3: TGTGCCAGCAGCCACCGGGACAGTGATAATGAAAAACTGTTTTTT. Residues: CASSHRDSDNEKLFF.

The V call is TRBV5-5, the J call TRBJ1-5; D is uncertain. The CDR3 length is 13 residues. Deletions cut 1 base from V and 16 bases from J, with 18 bases between. Germline CDR1 is SGHKS and CDR2 is YYEKEE (reference sequence). The CDR3 DNA reads as TGTGCCAGCAGCTTGACGCAACGTGGCCCCTCACATTTT. Translated, it gives CASSLTQRGPSHF.

This chain connects TRBV21-1 to TRBJ2-1; the table names TRBD2, a call not compared with the DNA. TRBV21-1 is described as a pseudogene. This CDR3 contains 16 residues. The CDR3 here is CASSKNPVVRYNEQFF. The CDR3 bases are TGTGCCAGCAGCAAAAATCCTGTCGTGCGGTACAATGAGCAGTTCTTC.

This clone was observed a few times. This CDR3 reads CASSESTRHRAFF. The CDR3 nucleotides are TGTGCCAGCAGTGAAAGTACCCGACATAGGGCTTTCTTT. V usage is TRBV6-1 and J usage is TRBJ1-1; D call uncertain. The germline CDR1 and CDR2 sequences are MNHNS and SASEGT. The CDR3 is 13 amino acids. Trimming took 2 bases from V and 11 from J, leaving 15 bases between them.

CDR3 DNA: TGTGCCAGCAGCCAGTTAGAGTTCTACGAGCAGTACTTC. Its translation is CASSQLEFYEQYF. J is TRBJ2-7 and V is TRBV14; D ambiguous. Germline CDR1 is SGHDN and CDR2 is FVKESK. This CDR3 has 13 amino acids. The germline V and J ends were trimmed by 3 bases and 3 bases, with 9 bases remaining between them. The full variable domain, with the rest looked up from reference TRBV14 and TRBJ2-7, is EAGVTQFPSHSVIEKGQTVTLRCDPISGHDNLYWYRRVMGKEIKFLLHFVKESKQDESGMPNNRFLAERTGGTYSTLKVQPAELEDSGVYFCASSQLEFYEQYFGPGTRLTVT.

The DNA for the CDR3 is TGTGCCAGCAGCGTAGATAGAACGGCCGGCGGCTATGGCTACACCTTC. Translating gives CASSVDRTAGGYGYTF. V usage is TRBV9 and J usage is TRBJ1-2; D is unclear. The CDR3 has 16 amino acids. Deletions cut 0 bases from V and 4 bases from J, with 16 bases between. The V gene's germline CDR1 is SGDLS and CDR2 YYNGEE.

The chain recombines TRBV6-6 with TRBJ1-1, with 7 bases aligning to TRBD1. The CDR3 consists of 14 residues. Germline V gives CDR1 MNHNY, CDR2 SVGAGI (reference sequence). Trimming removed 5 bases from V and 1 base from J; junction bases left unmatched: 4. This CDR3 is CASSHRGGNTEAFF. CDR3 bases: TGTGCCAGCAGTCACAGGGGCGGGAACACTGAAGCTTTCTTT.